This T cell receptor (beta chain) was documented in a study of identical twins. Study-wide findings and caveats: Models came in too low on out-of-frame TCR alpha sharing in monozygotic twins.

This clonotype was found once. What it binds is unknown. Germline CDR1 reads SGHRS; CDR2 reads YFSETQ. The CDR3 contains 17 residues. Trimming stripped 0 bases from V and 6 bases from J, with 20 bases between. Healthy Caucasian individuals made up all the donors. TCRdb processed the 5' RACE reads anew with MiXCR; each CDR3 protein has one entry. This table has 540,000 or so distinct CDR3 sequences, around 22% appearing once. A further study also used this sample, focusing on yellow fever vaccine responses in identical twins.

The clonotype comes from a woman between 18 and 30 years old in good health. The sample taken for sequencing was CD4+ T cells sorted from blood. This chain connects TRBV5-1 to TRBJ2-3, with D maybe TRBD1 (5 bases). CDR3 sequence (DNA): TGCGCCAGCAGCTTGGGTCCTATAGGGGCCTACGCGGATACGCAGTATTTT. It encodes CASSLGPIGAYADTQYF.